Below are 9 T cell receptor beta chains sequenced from a single sample in a study of early T cells in non-severe SARS-CoV-2 infection. MiXCR, applied by TCRdb to the 5' RACE reads, yields one record per CDR3 protein. Among roughly 51,000 distinct CDR3 sequences listed, roughly 6% were seen once. Sample: whole blood, taken at baseline. These receptors all come from an adult who was a healthcare worker with PCR-confirmed SARS-CoV-2 infection or an uninfected control (not recorded which).

This clonotype was seen repeatedly, ten times or more. This chain links TRBV9 with TRBJ1-2; perhaps TRBD1 as D (5 bases). The CDR3 loop spans 12 amino acids. V was trimmed by 3 bases and J by 8 bases, leaving 11 bases between them. Germline CDR1 reads SGDLS; CDR2 reads YYNGEE. The CDR3 nucleotides read TGTGCCAGCAGCGCCACAGGACTCGGCTACACCTTC. Translating gives CASSATGLGYTF.

In this sample, this clonotype turned up a few times. The chain links TRBV2 to TRBJ2-2; 11 bases agree with TRBD1. With V trimmed by 7 bases and J by 5 bases, 9 bases remained unmatched. This CDR3 has 16 residues. Per the germline V gene, CDR1 is SNHLY and CDR2 is FYNNEI. CDR3 coding DNA: TGTGCCAGCAATTGGGACAGGGGGTTGAAAACCGGGGAGCTGTTTTTT. Protein sequence: CASNWDRGLKTGELFF.

This clonotype came up many times. The rearrangement links TRBV5-1 to TRBJ2-1; D is unresolved. CDR1 and CDR2 (germline): SGHRS, YFSETQ. The V gene lost 0 bases and the J gene lost 6 bases, with 10 bases spanning the gap. The CDR3 runs 14 residues. The CDR3 DNA sequence: TGCGCCAGCAGCTTGGACAGCGCCCGCAATGAGCAGTTCTTC. It translates to CASSLDSARNEQFF.

This clonotype was counted many times. The chain carries TRBV3-1 and TRBJ1-4; D remains ambiguous. CDR3 length: 13 residues. V shed 1 base and J shed 8 bases, with 8 bases lying between them. Germline CDR1 and CDR2: LGHDT and YNNKEL (reference sequence). The CDR3, as DNA: TGTGCCAGCAGCCAAGTAGCAGGAGAAAAACTGTTTTTT. Protein product: CASSQVAGEKLFF.

This chain connects TRBV7-6 to TRBJ1-6; 10 bases agree with TRBD1. The CDR3 spans 15 residues. Trimming removed 5 bases from V and 6 bases from J; junction bases left unmatched: 4. Germline CDR1 reads SGHVS; CDR2 reads FNYEAQ. CDR3 protein: CASSTRTGGNSPLHF. In DNA, the CDR3 is TGTGCCAGCAGCACCCGGACAGGGGGTAATTCACCCCTCCACTTT.

The J gene is TRBJ2-7, the V gene TRBV5-1, with D possibly TRBD2 on 6 matching bases. Germline CDR1 SGHRS, CDR2 YFSETQ. Deletions cut 4 bases from V and 1 base from J, with 21 bases between. The CDR3 covers 17 residues. The CDR3 sequence is CASSKTQSGASSYEQYF. CDR3 bases: TGCGCCAGCAGCAAGACTCAGTCGGGAGCTAGTTCCTACGAGCAGTACTTC.

This clonotype was found many times. This chain links TRBV27 with TRBJ2-7; TRBD1 aligns across 8 bases. V dropped 8 bases and J dropped 4; count of bases not matched to a gene: 4. This CDR3 region has 12 residues. The germline gives CDR1 MNHEY, CDR2 SMNVEV (reference sequence). The DNA of the CDR3 is TGTGCCAGCGCCACAGGGGGGTACGAGCAGTACTTC. As protein: CASATGGYEQYF.

This clonotype was found a few times. The V call is TRBV5-1, the J call TRBJ2-7; D is uncertain. Germline V gene sequence: CDR1 SGHRS, CDR2 YFSETQ. V was cut by 1 base and J by 4 bases, with 6 bases left in between. The CDR3 contains 12 residues. CDR3 sequence reads: CASSLNRYEQYF. CDR3 in DNA: TGCGCCAGCAGCTTGAATCGGTACGAGCAGTACTTC.

In this sample, this clonotype turned up many times. The chain carries TRBV5-1 and TRBJ2-3, with D possibly TRBD2 on 5 matching bases. The V end lost 0 bases, the J end lost 9 bases, and 14 bases lay between the germline ends. The CDR3 runs 14 residues. The germline CDR1 and CDR2 sequences are SGHRS and YFSETQ. For the CDR3, the DNA is TGCGCCAGCAGCTTGGATAGGAGCGGAGACACGCAGTATTTT. Protein sequence: CASSLDRSGDTQYF.